One sample yielded the 4 T cell receptor beta chains listed below, sequenced in a study of T cell responses to AZD1222 COVID-19 vaccine. The repertoire was sequenced with immunoSEQ multiplex PCR; TCRdb's copy has only in-frame clones and lacks some. The table records around 70,000 clones, more than 70% of them present only once. The specimen was peripheral blood, collected on day 0 of AZD1222 vaccination. The source is an adult in good health.

J is TRBJ2-1 and V is TRBV18, with TRBD1 matching over 7 bases. This CDR3 has 15 residues. Germline V gene lookup returns CDR1 KGHSH and CDR2 LQKENI. After removal of 1 base from V and 5 bases from J, the junction contained 5 bases not matched to a gene. CDR3 sequence: CASSPRTGANNEQFF. In DNA form, the CDR3 reads TGTGCCAGCTCACCACGGACAGGAGCGAACAATGAGCAGTTCTTC.

The chain is built from TRBV19 and TRBJ1-4; 8 bases match TRBD1. J lost 2 bases, V lost 5 bases, and 10 bases had no gene match. The CDR3 loop spans 17 amino acids. Germline V gene sequence: CDR1 LNHDA, CDR2 SQIVND (reference sequence). The CDR3: CASSSLDRVSTNEKLFF. The CDR3 nucleotides are TGTGCCAGTAGTTCATTGGACAGGGTCTCGACTAATGAAAAACTGTTTTTT.

CDR3 bases: TGTGCCAGCAGTTTAAGCGGATATGGGGATGGCTACACCTTC. Protein sequence: CASSLSGYGDGYTF. The chain recombines TRBV27 with TRBJ1-2; D is ambiguous. Trimming removed 2 bases from V and 6 bases from J, with 13 bases in between. Germline V gene sequence: CDR1 MNHEY, CDR2 SMNVEV (reference sequence). CDR3 length: 14 amino acids.

The chain uses TRBV29-1 and TRBJ2-1, with D tentatively TRBD2 (6 bases). Germline CDR1 reads SQVTM; CDR2 reads ANQGSEA. This CDR3 is built from 13 residues. Between the trimmed V and J ends, which lost 7 bases and 9 bases, there was a span of 19 bases. The CDR3 region is CSAPSGTQGEQFF. In DNA form, the CDR3 reads TGCAGCGCCCCTTCCGGGACTCAGGGTGAGCAGTTCTTC.